These 24 T cell receptor beta chains were sequenced from one sample in a study of chemoradiotherapy in HPV16-positive cancers. The data were produced by immunoSEQ multiplex PCR, yet TCRdb's version contains in-frame clones alone and is incomplete. The sample yields fewer than 15,000 clones, approximately 86% seen once. Sequenced material: blood, taken from a patient who underwent chemoradiotherapy. These receptor sequences come from a human donor with HPV-associated anogenital cancer.

This clone was counted between two and nine times. The V and J genes are TRBV2 and TRBJ2-7; 7 bases fit TRBD1. Losses at the gene ends were 6 bases for V and 2 bases for J; bases not matched to a gene: 7. The CDR3 has 14 amino acids. From germline, CDR1 is SNHLY and CDR2 FYNNEI. CDR3 DNA: TGTGCCAGCAGACCCGACAGGGCGGCCTACGAGCAGTACTTC. Translation gives CASRPDRAAYEQYF.

The chain joins TRBV10-1 to TRBJ2-3, with D perhaps given as TRBD1 or TRBD2 (5 bases each). The V end lost 2 bases, the J end lost 1 base, and 10 bases lay between the germline ends. CDR3 length equals 15 residues. Germline V gene lookup returns CDR1 WNHNN and CDR2 SYGVQD (reference sequence). CDR3 nucleotide sequence: TGCGCCAGCAGTGAGAACCCGGGACGCACAGATACGCAGTATTTT. Amino acid sequence: CASSENPGRTDTQYF.

This clone showed up just a few times. V is TRBV5-5 and J is TRBJ2-7, with TRBD1 as a possible D gene (6 bases). CDR1 SGHKS and CDR2 YYEKEE come from the germline V gene (reference sequence). The ends were cut back, 4 bases at V and 5 bases at J, with 22 bases in the middle. This CDR3 is 16 amino acids long. The CDR3 sequence: CASSMQPAGGQDEQYF. Written as DNA, the CDR3 is TGTGCCAGCAGCATGCAGCCGGCTGGGGGCCAAGACGAGCAGTACTTC.

The chain combines TRBV7-3 with TRBJ2-3; D remains unclear. This CDR3 is 14 amino acids long. The V gene's germline CDR1 is SGHTA and CDR2 FQGTGA. V lost 5 bases to trimming and J lost 3 bases, with 12 bases between them. This CDR3 reads CASSNPPSTDTQYF. In nucleotides, the CDR3 is TGTGCCAGCAGCAACCCGCCCTCTACAGATACGCAGTATTTT. The whole variable domain, filled in from reference TRBV7-3 and TRBJ2-3, reads GAGVSQTPSNKVTEKGKYVELRCDPISGHTALYWYRQSLGQGPEFLIYFQGTGAADDSGLPNDRFFAVRPEGSVSTLKIQRTERGDSAVYLCASSNPPSTDTQYFGPGTRLTVL.

The sample holds a few counts of this clone. The rearrangement links TRBV5-4 to TRBJ2-6, with a tentative D call TRBD2 (6 bases). V was shortened by 5 bases and J by 1 base, with 7 bases between the two germline ends. Germline CDR1 reads SGHNT; CDR2 reads YYREEE (reference sequence). The CDR3 is made up of 14 amino acids. The DNA of the CDR3 is TGTGCCAGCAGGCGGGGATCTGGGGCCAACGTCCTGACTTTC. Its protein is CASRRGSGANVLTF.

The chain combines TRBV5-6 with TRBJ1-2, with D uncertain. Germline CDR1 reads SGHDT; CDR2 reads YYEEEE. The CDR3 has 14 amino acids. Trimming took off 1 base at V and 2 bases at J, with 9 bases between the two ends. The CDR3 here is CASSLNSRNYGYTF. CDR3 nucleotides: TGTGCCAGCAGCTTGAACAGTAGGAACTATGGCTACACCTTC.

A note on this clone: The junction differs from germline at one of its ends, possibly a read error. J is TRBJ1-2 and V is TRBV10-3, with unresolved D. The CDR3 spans 11 residues. Germline-derived CDR1 and CDR2 are ENHRY and SYGVKD. The CDR3 protein is CASSKDGGYTF. The CDR3 DNA is TGTGCCAGCAGTAAGGATGGTGGCTACACCTTC.

V gene TRBV11-3 combines with J gene TRBJ1-5, with a tentative D call TRBD1 (5 bases). The CDR3 runs 16 residues. V was clipped by 4 bases and J by 0 bases, with 13 bases between them. CDR1 and CDR2 from the germline V gene are SGHNT and YENEEA. CDR3 DNA: TGTGCCAGCAGCTGGCCGGGACTGCATAGCAATCAGCCCCAGCATTTT. It specifies CASSWPGLHSNQPQHF.

The chain carries TRBV5-4 and TRBJ2-3; tentatively, D is TRBD1 or TRBD2 (5 bases each). The CDR3 has 14 residues. Deletions cut 6 bases from V and 2 bases from J, with 13 bases between. The germline CDR1 and CDR2 sequences are SGHNT and YYREEE (reference sequence). The CDR3 DNA reads TGTGCCAGCACCCGGGAAGGGGTCACAGATACGCAGTATTTT. The encoded protein is CASTREGVTDTQYF.

This chain connects TRBV27 to TRBJ2-7; TRBD1 matches 10 bases. Germline values: CDR1 MNHEY, CDR2 SMNVEV (reference sequence). With V trimmed by 11 bases and J by 6 bases, 4 bases remained unmatched. CDR3 length: 11 amino acids. The CDR3 sequence: CAARTGGEQYF. The CDR3 DNA follows: TGTGCCGCCCGGACAGGGGGCGAGCAGTACTTC.

The V call is TRBV5-6, the J call TRBJ2-3; 7 bases are shared with TRBD2. Looked up from germline, CDR1 is SGHDT and CDR2 is YYEEEE. The CDR3 totals 15 residues. V trimming: 0 bases; J trimming: 2 bases; junction bases outside the gene matches: 3. CDR3 residues: CASSLEGGNTDTQYF. The CDR3 coding sequence is TGTGCCAGCAGCTTGGAGGGAGGGAACACAGATACGCAGTATTTT.

The chain links TRBV5-1 to TRBJ1-2, with D possibly being TRBD1 (6 bases). V gave up 1 base and J gave up 8 bases, with 12 bases separating them. The germline V gene has CDR1 SGHRS and CDR2 YFSETQ. The CDR3 length is 13 residues. The CDR3 nucleotides read TGCGCCAGCAGCTTGTATCAGGGGACCGGCTACACCTTC. This codes for CASSLYQGTGYTF.

The J gene is TRBJ2-1, the V gene TRBV18; TRBD2 aligns across 7 bases. J lost 10 bases, V lost 2 bases, and 2 bases had no gene match. The CDR3 has 12 residues. From germline, CDR1 is KGHSH and CDR2 LQKENI. The CDR3 region has the DNA TGTGCCAGCTCACCAGCGGGAGAGGAGCAGTTCTTC. Translation gives CASSPAGEEQFF.

This clone was found once. The J gene is TRBJ1-1, the V gene TRBV27; D is perhaps TRBD1 (6 bases). The CDR3 is 14 residues long. V was clipped by 5 bases and J by 2 bases, with 12 bases between them. Germline values: CDR1 MNHEY, CDR2 SMNVEV (reference sequence). CDR3 bases: TGTGCCAGCAGTCCCCGGACAGATAACACTGAAGCTTTCTTT. Translated, it gives CASSPRTDNTEAFF.

The chain joins TRBV10-1 to TRBJ2-2; D perhaps matches TRBD1 (5 bases). Trimming took 0 bases from V and 5 from J, leaving 13 bases between them. There are 16 residues in the CDR3. Germline V gene data show CDR1 as WNHNN and CDR2 as SYGVQD (reference sequence). Here the CDR3 DNA reads TGCGCCAGCAGTGAGTCTCGGCTAGACAGAACCGGGGAGCTGTTTTTT. It specifies CASSESRLDRTGELFF.

The rearrangement links TRBV27 to TRBJ2-5; 11 positions agree with TRBD2. V lost 6 bases, J lost 4 bases, and 10 bases stayed unmatched. The germline gives CDR1 MNHEY, CDR2 SMNVEV (reference sequence). The CDR3 covers 16 residues. The CDR3 loop is CASRLLLAGVGETQYF. The CDR3, as DNA: TGTGCCAGCAGGCTATTACTAGCGGGAGTTGGAGAGACCCAGTACTTC.

This chain links TRBV2 with TRBJ2-2; D is uncertain. The CDR3 spans 15 residues. V was shortened by 1 base and J by 1 base, with 7 bases between the two germline ends. Germline V lookup: CDR1 SNHLY, CDR2 FYNNEI. CDR3 coding DNA: TGTGCCAGCAGTGAAGGTGCAGAGAACACCGGGGAGCTGTTTTTT. It codes for CASSEGAENTGELFF.

This chain links TRBV5-1 with TRBJ2-7; D is possibly TRBD2 (7 bases). V lost 0 bases, J lost 3 bases, and 22 bases lay in between. The germline V gene has CDR1 SGHRS and CDR2 YFSETQ. This CDR3 region has 18 residues. CDR3 in amino acids: CASSLGPGGRTTSYEQYF. Here the CDR3 DNA reads TGCGCCAGCAGCTTGGGCCCGGGGGGCCGAACGACCAGCTACGAGCAGTACTTC.

V gene TRBV19 combines with J gene TRBJ2-7; a weak D match, TRBD2 (6 bases). The CDR3 has 15 residues. Germline-derived CDR1 and CDR2 are LNHDA and SQIVND (reference sequence). Trimming removed 6 bases at V and 1 base at J, with 16 bases between. The DNA for the CDR3 is TGTGCCAGTAGCTTTCTTTACGGGGGATCCTACGAGCAGTACTTC. Protein product: CASSFLYGGSYEQYF.

In DNA form, the CDR3 reads TGTGCCAGCAGCTTGGAGGGTCTAGCCAAAAACATTCAGTACTTC. Translation gives CASSLEGLAKNIQYF. V and J are TRBV5-6 and TRBJ2-4; no reliable D call. Per germline, CDR1 SGHDT and CDR2 YYEEEE. V dropped 0 bases and J dropped 0 bases, with 7 bases sitting between them. This CDR3 region has 15 residues.

The rearrangement joins TRBV14 to TRBJ1-1, with D possibly being TRBD1 (5 bases). The CDR3 runs 14 residues. The V gene lost 4 bases and the J gene lost 5 bases, with 14 bases spanning the gap. Germline loops: CDR1 SGHDN, CDR2 FVKESK. As DNA, the CDR3 is TGTGCCAGCAGCCGCTCAGGGTTTGTAACTGAAGCTTTCTTT. Protein: CASSRSGFVTEAFF.

The rearrangement joins TRBV6-6 to TRBJ1-3; D unresolved. Germline CDR1 reads MNHNY; CDR2 reads SVGAGI (reference sequence). This CDR3 spans 14 amino acids. V was pared by 6 bases and J by 1 base, with 10 bases between. The CDR3 nucleotides are TGTGCCAGCAGGGCCCCGGGGTCTGGAAACACCATATATTTT. Translating it yields CASRAPGSGNTIYF.

The chain carries TRBV7-9 and TRBJ2-7; 8 bases fit TRBD1. V gave up 1 base and J gave up 2 bases; unmatched junction bases: 4. The CDR3 is 15 residues long. CDR1 and CDR2 from the germline V gene are SEHNR and FQNEAQ (reference sequence). For the CDR3, the DNA is TGTGCCAGCAGCTTAGGCGGGACAGGAGCCTACGAGCAGTACTTC. It translates to CASSLGGTGAYEQYF.

This sequence joins TRBV28 and TRBJ1-4; maybe TRBD1 (5 bases). This CDR3 spans 14 amino acids. Per germline, CDR1 MDHEN and CDR2 SYDVKM. The V and J ends lost 1 base and 3 bases respectively, with 6 bases between them. DNA of the CDR3: TGTGCCAGCAGTTTATACAGGTCTAATGAAAAACTGTTTTTT. It yields the protein CASSLYRSNEKLFF. Supplemented by reference TRBV28 and TRBJ1-4, the full variable domain reads DVKVTQSSRYLVKRTGEKVFLECVQDMDHENMFWYRQDPGLGLRLIYFSYDVKMKEKGDIPEGYSVSREKKERFSLILESASTNQTSMYLCASSLYRSNEKLFFGSGTQLSVL.